These 8 T cell receptor beta chains were all obtained from the same sample, sequenced in a study of shared clonotypes between healthy human individuals. This table comes from immunoSEQ multiplex PCR, and its TCRdb copy is limited to in-frame clones, with some not included. The sample lists about 2 million clones; around 96% were seen once. Positively selected for CCR7, the CD45RO-negative cells used as naive CD8 cells excluded terminally differentiated effector memory CD45RA+ cells. Sequencing was done on a sample of naive CD8+ T cells sorted from blood. The receptors were gathered from a man younger than 35 in good health.

The chain employs TRBV4-1 and TRBJ1-2; D is unclear. This CDR3 is 15 amino acids long. Trimming stripped 3 bases from V and 4 bases from J, with 15 bases between. The germline V gene has CDR1 MGHRA and CDR2 YSYEKL. The CDR3 DNA sequence: TGCGCCAGCAGCCACTCAAAGGGCTCAACCTATGGCTACACCTTC. The encoded protein is CASSHSKGSTYGYTF.

Worth noting for this clone: Other DNA sequences in the same sample also yield this CDR3. The gene calls are TRBV27 and TRBJ1-1; unclear D gene. The V and J ends lost 0 bases and 0 bases respectively, with 2 bases between them. The CDR3 spans 13 residues. Germline CDR1 MNHEY, CDR2 SMNVEV (reference sequence). CDR3 sequence reads: CASSLSLNTEAFF. The CDR3 DNA reads as TGTGCCAGCAGTTTATCTCTGAACACTGAAGCTTTCTTT.

The genes are TRBV30 and TRBJ2-7; tentatively, D is TRBD1 or TRBD2 (5 bases each). CDR3 length: 16 residues. Germline assignment: CDR1 GTSNPN and CDR2 SVGIG (reference sequence). V dropped 1 base and J dropped 4 bases, with 20 bases sitting between them. CDR3 in amino acids: CAWSGRLLRDPYEQYF. CDR3 sequence (DNA): TGTGCCTGGAGTGGCCGACTCTTACGGGACCCTTACGAGCAGTACTTC.

This rearrangement joins TRBV7-6 to TRBJ2-7, with 8 nucleotides matching TRBD1. This CDR3 comprises 16 residues. Losses at the gene ends were 6 bases for V and 6 bases for J; bases not matched to a gene: 16. Germline-derived CDR1 and CDR2 are SGHVS and FNYEAQ. CDR3 nucleotides: TGTGCCAGCAGATCTGTACCAGGACAGGGCATGGTCGAGCAGTACTTC. This codes for CASRSVPGQGMVEQYF.

The V call is TRBV19, the J call TRBJ1-2, with D hard to call. V lost 0 bases and J lost 2, with 10 bases in between. This CDR3 is built from 15 residues. Germline V gene data show CDR1 as LNHDA and CDR2 as SQIVND (reference sequence). For the CDR3, the DNA is TGTGCCAGTAGTATAGATCTGCGCGGAAACTATGGCTACACCTTC. Its translation is CASSIDLRGNYGYTF.

The rearrangement uses TRBV10-3 and TRBJ2-7; D unresolved. The V end was cut by 8 bases, the J end by 5 bases, with 10 bases between. Looked up from germline, CDR1 is ENHRY and CDR2 is SYGVKD. The CDR3 length is 11 residues. The CDR3: CAIGISDEQYF. CDR3 DNA: TGTGCCATCGGAATATCGGACGAGCAGTACTTC.

The chain carries TRBV5-4 and TRBJ1-3; 9 nucleotides agree with TRBD1. V lost 0 bases and J lost 3; bases outside the gene matches: 7. This CDR3 contains 17 residues. Looked up from germline, CDR1 is SGHNT and CDR2 is YYREEE (reference sequence). The CDR3 nucleotides are TGTGCCAGCAGCTTGGATGGACAGGGGTATTTTGGAAACACCATATATTTT. It is translated as CASSLDGQGYFGNTIYF.

This clone has just one count. This chain links TRBV30 with TRBJ2-7; no definite D call. The CDR3 covers 13 residues. Trimming shortened V by 3 bases and J by 2 bases, and 11 bases separated the two germline ends. Germline values: CDR1 GTSNPN, CDR2 SVGIG (reference sequence). The CDR3 sequence: CAWRLLSAYEQYF. The CDR3 DNA sequence: TGTGCCTGGAGACTCTTATCGGCCTACGAGCAGTACTTC.